This T cell receptor (beta chain) comes out of a study of cytomegalovirus exposure and HLA in healthy donors. Researchers ran the PCR with 60 Vbeta and 13 Jbeta primers. Some clones are missing from TCRdb's copy, which holds only in-frame ones; the method was immunoSEQ multiplex PCR. The sample gives 80,000 to 100,000 clones, roughly two thirds of which show up once; 2% to 2.5% is in the top ten. The V gene's germline CDR1 is MGHRA and CDR2 YSYEKL. V shed 6 bases and J 0 bases; nucleotides not matched to a gene: 15. This CDR3 comprises 18 residues. V gene TRBV4-1 combines with J gene TRBJ2-3; 7 bases are a match to TRBD2. Input material: PBMCs. The receptor was derived from a man in his forties or fifties in good health and CMV-seronegative. The CDR3 spells CASRRSPGGRPSTDTQYF. As DNA, the CDR3 is TGCGCCAGCAGGCGCAGTCCCGGCGGGAGACCTAGCACAGATACGCAGTATTTT.